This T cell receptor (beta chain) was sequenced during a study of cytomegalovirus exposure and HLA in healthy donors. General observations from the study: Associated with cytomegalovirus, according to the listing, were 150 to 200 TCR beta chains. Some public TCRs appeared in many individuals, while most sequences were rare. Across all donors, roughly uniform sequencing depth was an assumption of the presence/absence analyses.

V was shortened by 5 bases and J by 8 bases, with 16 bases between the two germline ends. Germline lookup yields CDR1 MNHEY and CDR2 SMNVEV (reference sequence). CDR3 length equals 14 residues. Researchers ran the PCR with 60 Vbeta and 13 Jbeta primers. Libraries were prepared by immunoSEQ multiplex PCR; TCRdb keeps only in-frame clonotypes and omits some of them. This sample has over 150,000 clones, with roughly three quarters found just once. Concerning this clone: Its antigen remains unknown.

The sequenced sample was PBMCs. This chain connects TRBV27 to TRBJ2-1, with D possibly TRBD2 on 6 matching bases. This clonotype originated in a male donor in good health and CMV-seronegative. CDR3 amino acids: CASSMITSPDEQFF. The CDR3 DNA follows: TGTGCCAGCAGTATGATCACTAGCCCGGATGAGCAGTTCTTC.